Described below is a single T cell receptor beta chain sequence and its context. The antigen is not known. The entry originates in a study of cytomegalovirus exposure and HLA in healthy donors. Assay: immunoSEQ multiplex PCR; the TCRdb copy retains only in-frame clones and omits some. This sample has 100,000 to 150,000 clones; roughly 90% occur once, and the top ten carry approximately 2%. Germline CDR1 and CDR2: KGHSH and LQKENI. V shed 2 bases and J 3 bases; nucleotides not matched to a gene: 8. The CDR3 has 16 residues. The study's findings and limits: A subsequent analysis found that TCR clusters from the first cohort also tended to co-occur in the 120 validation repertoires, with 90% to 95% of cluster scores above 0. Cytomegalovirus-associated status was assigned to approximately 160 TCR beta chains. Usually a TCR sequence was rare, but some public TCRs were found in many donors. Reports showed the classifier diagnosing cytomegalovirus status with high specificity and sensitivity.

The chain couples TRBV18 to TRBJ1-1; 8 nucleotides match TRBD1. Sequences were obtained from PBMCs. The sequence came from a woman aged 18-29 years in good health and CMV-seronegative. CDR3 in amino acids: CASSPITGGTDTEAFF. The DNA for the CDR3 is TGTGCCAGCTCACCAATTACAGGGGGAACGGACACTGAAGCTTTCTTT. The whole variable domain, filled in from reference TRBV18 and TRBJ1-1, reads NAGVMQNPRHLVRRRGQEARLRCSPMKGHSHVYWYRQLPEEGLKFMVYLQKENIIDESGMPKERFSAEFPKEGPSILRIQQVVRGDSAAYFCASSPITGGTDTEAFFGQGTRLTVV.